Below, one T cell receptor (beta chain) is given with its context. The table came from immunoSEQ multiplex PCR; TCRdb's copy has only in-frame clones and leaves some out. The sample lists some 150,000 clones, about 94% seen once, with 2% to 2.5% in the top ten. The germline V and J ends were trimmed by 6 bases and 0 bases, with 11 bases remaining between them. From germline, CDR1 is SNHLY and CDR2 FYNNEI. CDR3 length equals 14 residues. These data belong to a study of control samples from healthy donors and cancer patients. The chain joins TRBV2 to TRBJ1-1, with D tentatively TRBD1 (6 bases). The clonotype was recovered from a man aged 50 to 59 in good health. Input material: blood. This CDR3 reads CASRTGTMNTEAFF. CDR3 nucleotides: TGTGCCAGCAGGACAGGTACAATGAACACTGAAGCTTTCTTT.